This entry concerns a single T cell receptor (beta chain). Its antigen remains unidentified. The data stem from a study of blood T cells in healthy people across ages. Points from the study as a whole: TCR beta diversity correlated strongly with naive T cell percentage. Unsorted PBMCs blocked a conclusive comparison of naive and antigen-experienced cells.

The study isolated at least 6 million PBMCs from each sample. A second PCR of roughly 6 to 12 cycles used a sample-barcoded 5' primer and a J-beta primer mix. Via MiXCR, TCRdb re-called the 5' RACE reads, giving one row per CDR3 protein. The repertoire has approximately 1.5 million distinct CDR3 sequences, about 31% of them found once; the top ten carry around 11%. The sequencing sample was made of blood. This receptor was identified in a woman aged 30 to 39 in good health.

CDR3 loop: CASSLAGQGTEAFF. The DNA of the CDR3 is TGTGCCAGCAGCTTGGCGGGACAGGGGACTGAAGCTTTCTTT. The rearrangement joins TRBV5-6 to TRBJ1-1; 10 bases align to TRBD1. Looked up from germline, CDR1 is SGHDT and CDR2 is YYEEEE. The trim removed 0 bases at V and 5 bases at J, leaving 1 base unmatched. The CDR3 consists of 14 residues.